These 22 T cell receptor beta chains share one sample of origin, sequenced in a study of blood T cells in healthy people across ages. Together with a sample-barcoded 5' primer, a J-beta primer mix was included in a second PCR lasting 7 to 11 cycles. TCRdb reprocessed the 5' RACE reads via MiXCR and lists one record per CDR3 protein. The sample carries 600,000 or so distinct CDR3 sequences, around half recorded once. What was sequenced was blood. The receptors here all came from a man older than 75 in good health.

V usage is TRBV11-2 and J usage is TRBJ2-1; 11 positions match TRBD2. This CDR3 has 15 amino acids. The ends lost 5 bases at V and 6 bases at J; junction bases unmatched: 6. Germline V gives CDR1 SGHAT, CDR2 FQNNGV. The CDR3 DNA follows: TGTGCCAGCAGCCAACTAGCGGGAGCCCCCAATGAGCAGTTCTTC. Its translation: CASSQLAGAPNEQFF.

The rearrangement uses TRBV6-2 or TRBV6-3 and TRBJ2-2; no firm D call. Trimming removed 2 bases from V and 2 bases from J, with 12 bases in between. There are 16 residues in the CDR3. Per germline, CDR1 MNHEY and CDR2 SVGEGT. The CDR3 DNA reads as TGTGCCAGCAGTTACGGGCCAAACGCTAACACCGGGGAGCTGTTTTTT. This codes for CASSYGPNANTGELFF.

The chain is built from TRBV5-1 and TRBJ2-3, with D perhaps matching TRBD1 (6 bases). Between the trimmed V and J ends, which lost 3 bases and 4 bases, there was a span of 9 bases. The CDR3 contains 13 residues. Per germline, CDR1 SGHRS and CDR2 YFSETQ. CDR3 in amino acids: CASSCTGSDTQYF. In nucleotides, the CDR3 is TGCGCCAGCAGCTGTACAGGGTCAGATACGCAGTATTTT.

This chain joins TRBV10-3 and TRBJ1-5; possible D gene TRBD1, 6 bases. The CDR3 consists of 13 residues. V was pared by 10 bases and J by 3 bases, with 13 bases between. Germline V gives CDR1 ENHRY, CDR2 SYGVKD. The CDR3 DNA sequence: TGTGCCACCAGGGGTGAGGCCAATCAGCCCCAGCATTTT. Its translation: CATRGEANQPQHF.

The CDR3: CASSPTGPSTDTQYF. The CDR3, as DNA: TGTGCCAGCAGCCCGACAGGGCCTAGCACAGATACGCAGTATTTT. The chain uses TRBV5-5 and TRBJ2-3, with 7 bases lining up with TRBD1. V was clipped by 4 bases and J by 0 bases; unmatched bases: 5. This CDR3 has 15 amino acids. Germline CDR1 is SGHKS and CDR2 is YYEKEE (reference sequence).

Concerning this clonotype: This sequence may be a read error, since a much larger clone differs from it by one base. The rearrangement joins TRBV7-2 to TRBJ2-7; unclear D gene. Germline CDR1 is SGHTA and CDR2 is FQGNSA. The CDR3 is 14 amino acids. The germline V and J ends were trimmed by 5 bases and 7 bases, with 18 bases remaining between them. The CDR3 reads CASSPRVGYNEQYF. The CDR3 DNA sequence: TGTGCCAGCAGCCCCCGTGTGGGGTACAATGAGCAGTACTTC.

This clonotype appeared a few times. This chain links TRBV20-1 with TRBJ2-5; D unclear. Trimming took off 3 bases at V and 6 bases at J, with 5 bases between the two ends. This CDR3 has 10 residues. CDR1 is DFQATT and CDR2 is SNEGSKA in the germline V gene (reference sequence). CDR3 residues: CSARGKTQYF. The CDR3 nucleotides are TGCAGTGCTAGGGGGAAGACCCAGTACTTC.

This clonotype was seen ten or more times. The chain employs TRBV10-2 and TRBJ1-6, with a tentative D call TRBD1 (5 bases). Per the germline V gene, CDR1 is WSHSY and CDR2 is SAAADI. The CDR3 consists of 17 residues. Trimming cost V 4 bases and J 4 bases, with 17 bases left between them. CDR3 sequence: CASSGGKGATYNSPLHF. The CDR3 coding sequence is TGCGCCAGCAGTGGAGGGAAAGGGGCGACATATAATTCACCCCTCCACTTT.

The chain links TRBV20-1 to TRBJ2-5; 11 nucleotides agree with TRBD2. Germline lookup yields CDR1 DFQATT and CDR2 SNEGSKA (reference sequence). CDR3 length: 15 residues. V lost 1 base, J lost 11 bases, and 12 bases stayed unmatched. The CDR3 loop is CSARGPGLAVNVQYF. As DNA, the CDR3 is TGCAGTGCTAGAGGCCCGGGACTAGCGGTCAATGTGCAGTACTTC.

At least ten counts were recorded for this clonotype. The chain couples TRBV12-3 or TRBV12-4 to TRBJ1-2; no clear D. The CDR3 runs 12 residues. Trimming cost V 2 bases and J 4 bases, with 5 bases left between them. The CDR3 coding sequence is TGTGCCAGCAGTTTATTGGTCTATGGCTACACCTTC. Its protein is CASSLLVYGYTF.

This clonotype has only a few counts. The chain uses TRBV7-9 and TRBJ1-6, with D uncertain. In germline, CDR1 is SEHNR, CDR2 FQNEAQ (reference sequence). Trimming removed 5 bases at V and 11 bases at J, with 25 bases between. CDR3 length equals 17 residues. The CDR3 reads CASSPGVMGGSWAPLHF. CDR3 DNA sequence: TGTGCCAGCAGCCCTGGAGTGATGGGTGGCTCGTGGGCACCCCTCCACTTT.

The chain links TRBV9 to TRBJ2-3, with TRBD2 matching 14 bases. The germline V gene encodes CDR1 SGDLS and CDR2 YYNGEE. The V gene end was trimmed by 4 bases and the J gene end by 5 bases; junction bases not matched to a gene: 6. The CDR3 loop spans 16 amino acids. The CDR3 loop reads CASSSETSGGVDTQYF. The CDR3 nucleotides read TGTGCCAGCAGCTCCGAGACTAGCGGGGGGGTAGATACGCAGTATTTT.

The rearrangement joins TRBV7-2 to TRBJ2-1; 10 bases are a match to TRBD2. CDR3 length: 19 residues. Germline V CDR1 and CDR2: SGHTA, FQGNSA. J lost 0 bases, V lost 2 bases, and 10 bases had no gene match. CDR3 DNA: TGTGCCAGCAGCTTACCGGGAGCGGGAGGGGGGTTCTCCTACAATGAGCAGTTCTTC. Protein: CASSLPGAGGGFSYNEQFF.

The table lists this clonotype with a count of one. The chain carries TRBV20-1 and TRBJ2-5; D remains ambiguous. The germline V gene has CDR1 DFQATT and CDR2 SNEGSKA (reference sequence). V was trimmed by 6 bases and J by 0 bases, leaving 17 bases between them. The CDR3 is 15 residues long. The CDR3 DNA reads as TGCAGTGCCATGAACCCGGAGCAGGACCAAGAGACCCAGTACTTC. Amino acid sequence: CSAMNPEQDQETQYF.

This clonotype was seen a handful of times. The chain combines TRBV7-8 with TRBJ2-5, with a weak D call TRBD2 (7 bases). Trimming cost V 1 base and J 10 bases, with 19 bases left between them. This CDR3 region has 15 residues. Per germline, CDR1 SGHVS and CDR2 FQNEAQ. The CDR3 DNA reads TGTGCCAGCAGCTTAGGCACCGGGGGGCGAATAAGCCAGTACTTC. Translating gives CASSLGTGGRISQYF. Together with reference TRBV7-8 and TRBJ2-5, the CDR3 gives the full variable domain: GAGVSQSPRYKVAKRGQDVALRCDPISGHVSLFWYQQALGQGPEFLTYFQNEAQLDKSGLPSDRFFAERPEGSVSTLKIQRTQQEDSAVYLCASSLGTGGRISQYFGPGTRLLVL.

This clonotype is a singleton in its sample. This chain links TRBV20-1 with TRBJ2-5, with 9 bases fitting TRBD1. The CDR3 is 12 residues long. Germline trimming cut 5 bases from V and 5 bases from J; bases unmatched to any gene: 3. CDR1 is DFQATT and CDR2 is SNEGSKA in the germline V gene (reference sequence). The CDR3, as DNA: TGCAGTGCTCCGACAGGGGGTGAGACCCAGTACTTC. Its protein product is CSAPTGGETQYF.

V and J are TRBV4-2 and TRBJ2-3, with 8 bases identical to TRBD2. The CDR3 loop spans 16 amino acids. CDR1 LGHNA and CDR2 YNFKEQ come from the germline V gene. V trimming: 1 base; J trimming: 6 bases; junction bases outside the gene matches: 9. This CDR3 is CASSQGSAGREDTQYF. CDR3 nucleotide sequence: TGTGCCAGCAGCCAAGGTTCGGCCGGGAGGGAGGATACGCAGTATTTT.

The rearrangement joins TRBV10-3 to TRBJ2-1, with D tentatively TRBD2 (6 bases). Germline CDR1 reads ENHRY; CDR2 reads SYGVKD. The CDR3 loop spans 12 amino acids. V lost 6 bases to trimming and J lost 14 bases, with 17 bases between them. CDR3 DNA: TGTGCCATCAGGGACTTAGCGGAGAGGGAGTTCTTC. Protein sequence: CAIRDLAEREFF.

This clonotype showed up many times. The chain recombines TRBV20-1 with TRBJ2-1, with D tentatively TRBD1 or TRBD2 (5 bases each). The CDR3 consists of 14 residues. CDR1 and CDR2 (germline): DFQATT, SNEGSKA (reference sequence). Trimming pared 4 bases from V and 8 bases from J, leaving 18 bases between. CDR3 sequence (DNA): TGCAGTGCTACATTCGGGACGGTTGACTATGAGCAGTTCTTC. It codes for CSATFGTVDYEQFF.

The chain carries TRBV20-1 and TRBJ1-2, with D tentatively TRBD1 (6 bases). The CDR3 runs to 11 residues. Per germline, CDR1 DFQATT and CDR2 SNEGSKA (reference sequence). V gave up 4 bases and J gave up 8 bases, with 11 bases separating them. The DNA of the CDR3 is TGCAGTGCTAAGGACAGATCCGGCTACACCTTC. Amino acids: CSAKDRSGYTF.

The chain combines TRBV19 with TRBJ2-3; a weak D match, TRBD1 (5 bases). The CDR3 contains 15 residues. Germline-derived CDR1 and CDR2 are LNHDA and SQIVND (reference sequence). The germline V and J ends were trimmed by 3 bases and 5 bases, with 15 bases remaining between them. CDR3 in amino acids: CASSIQRLQGDTQYF. The DNA of the CDR3 is TGTGCCAGTAGTATCCAGCGACTCCAGGGAGATACGCAGTATTTT.

Concerning this clonotype: Germline and junction disagree at one end, which may indicate a read error. The CDR3 reads CAGSQDVETKLFF. The CDR3 DNA reads as TGTGCCGGCAGCCAAGATGTGGAGACCAAACTGTTTTTT. The chain joins TRBV14 to TRBJ1-4; D unresolved. In germline, CDR1 is SGHDN, CDR2 FVKESK. The CDR3 spans 13 residues.